These T cell receptor beta chains were read from a single sample in a study of OX40 agonist ivuxolimab in advanced cancers. Sequencing was performed with immunoSEQ multiplex PCR; in TCRdb, only in-frame clones are kept and a portion is missing. The sample contains about 55,000 clones, around 77% of which appear only once. Sequencing used CD4+ or CD8+ T cells sorted from blood, obtained in a trial of the OX40 agonist ivuxolimab. The receptors derive from an adult with an advanced solid tumor such as melanoma, head and neck, liver or kidney cancer. CDR3s include the opening cysteine and the closing phenylalanine or tryptophan. D genes are given only for firm matches. Some rows mark clone size as missing; the rest say once, few, many or name a class of expanded clone.

d_call j_call v_call clone_size cdr3_aa cdr3_nt
. TRBJ1-2 TRBV19 . CASSISPQGYGYTF TGTGCCAGTAGTATCTCGCCCCAGGGCTATGGCTACACCTTC
TRBD2 TRBJ2-7 TRBV19 . CASSPRLAGATYEQYF TGTGCCAGTAGTCCGCGACTAGCGGGAGCCACCTACGAGCAGTACTTC
. TRBJ1-1 TRBV20-1 . CSASSPSAFF TGCAGTGCTTCTTCCCCCAGCGCTTTCTTT
TRBD1 TRBJ1-1 TRBV9 . CASSPRQGAGTEAFF TGTGCCAGCAGCCCCCGACAGGGGGCTGGAACTGAAGCTTTCTTT
. TRBJ2-3 TRBV5-6 . CASSLGITSTDTQYF TGTGCCAGCAGCTTAGGGATCACTAGCACAGATACGCAGTATTTT
TRBD2 TRBJ2-1 TRBV18 . CASSPTSGSGIEQFF TGTGCCAGCTCACCGACTAGCGGGAGTGGTATTGAGCAGTTCTTC
. TRBJ1-1 TRBV5-6 few CASSLGQSNTEAFF TGTGCCAGCAGCCTAGGACAGTCGAACACTGAAGCTTTCTTT
TRBD2 TRBJ2-1 TRBV4-1 . CASSQDLSGSYNEQFF TGCGCCAGCAGCCAAGATCTCAGCGGGAGCTACAATGAGCAGTTCTTC
TRBD1 TRBJ1-1 TRBV7-8 . CASSPRWETGGLVEAFF TGTGCCAGCAGCCCGAGGTGGGAGACAGGGGGCTTGGTTGAAGCTTTCTTT
TRBD2 TRBJ2-2 TRBV5-4 few CASSQGLSPTGELFF TGTGCCAGCAGCCAGGGACTATCACCCACCGGGGAGCTGTTTTTT
. TRBJ1-1 TRBV5-5 . CASSLRGGASRGNTEAFF TGTGCCAGCAGCTTGAGGGGTGGGGCTTCTCGTGGGAACACTGAAGCTTTCTTT
. TRBJ1-1 TRBV5-1 . CASTSDQGNTEAFF TGCGCCAGCACCAGCGACCAGGGGAACACTGAAGCTTTCTTT
. TRBJ2-1 TRBV6-4 . CASSEGWAGENEQFF TGTGCCAGCAGTGAGGGGTGGGCCGGAGAGAATGAGCAGTTCTTC
. TRBJ1-1 TRBV6-4 . CASSASGTRAEAFF TGTGCCAGCAGTGCGTCCGGGACTCGCGCTGAAGCTTTCTTT
. TRBJ2-2 TRBV18 few CASSHRDLTITGELFF TGTGCCAGCTCACACAGGGACCTAACTATAACCGGGGAGCTGTTTTTT
. TRBJ1-1 TRBV10-3 once CAISELGRQNTEAFF TGTGCCATCAGTGAGTTGGGACGGCAGAACACTGAAGCTTTCTTT
TRBD1 TRBJ2-7 TRBV7-2 . CASSVGQGGTYEQYF TGTGCCAGCAGCGTGGGACAGGGGGGGACCTACGAGCAGTACTTC
TRBD2 TRBJ2-2 TRBV29-1 . CSVVFSGRHTGELFF TGCAGCGTTGTCTTTAGCGGGAGGCACACCGGGGAGCTGTTTTTT
. TRBJ1-3 TRBV5-1 . CASRFQGSGNTIYF TGCGCCAGCAGATTTCAGGGATCTGGAAACACCATATATTTT
. TRBJ1-1 TRBV10-1 once CASSESIWGPTEAFF TGCGCCAGCAGTGAGTCGATCTGGGGGCCGACTGAAGCTTTCTTT
. TRBJ1-5 TRBV6-6 . CASSYGRDNQPQHF TGTGCCAGCAGTTACGGCAGGGACAATCAGCCCCAGCATTTT
. TRBJ2-5 TRBV7-2 . CASSRHEGTQYF TGTGCCAGCAGCAGACATGAAGGGACCCAGTACTTC
. TRBJ1-5 TRBV30 few CAWSDQGLQPQHF TGTGCCTGGAGTGACCAAGGTCTTCAGCCCCAGCATTTT
. TRBJ1-3 TRBV5-1 few CASSLVGLSGNTIYF TGCGCCAGCAGCTTGGTCGGACTCTCTGGAAACACCATATATTTT
. TRBJ2-1 TRBV21-1 . CASSKARTSGGPSSYNEQFF TGTGCCAGCAGCAAAGCCAGGACTAGCGGGGGGCCGAGCTCCTACAATGAGCAGTTCTTC
. TRBJ2-7 TRBV9 once CASSVSRPRGEQYF TGTGCCAGCAGCGTTTCAAGACCTAGGGGCGAGCAGTACTTC
TRBD2 TRBJ2-7 TRBV9 . CASSVGLAGTVSYEQYF TGTGCCAGCAGCGTAGGGCTAGCGGGAACCGTCTCCTACGAGCAGTACTTC
. TRBJ2-1 TRBV27 medium-sized CASTKGEQLYNEQFF TGTGCCAGCACCAAAGGGGAGCAGTTATACAATGAGCAGTTCTTC
. TRBJ1-6 TRBV28 . CASSLPGGGPVNSPLHF TGTGCCAGCAGTTTGCCCGGGGGCGGGCCCGTTAATTCACCCCTCCACTTT
TRBD1 TRBJ2-6 TRBV6-1 . CASKGQSGANVLTF TGTGCCAGCAAGGGACAGTCCGGGGCCAACGTCCTGACTTTC
. TRBJ2-4 TRBV10-3 few CAISESGYSPKNIQYF TGTGCCATCAGTGAGTCGGGCTACTCACCAAAAAACATTCAGTACTTC